The TCR beta chain described here comes from a study of blood T cell repertoires in COVID-19. Study details: Sites in the United States, Italy and Spain provided acute and convalescent COVID-19 samples.

Some clones are missing from TCRdb's copy, which holds only in-frame ones; the method was immunoSEQ multiplex PCR. Of about 180,000 clones listed, nearly 90% are singletons. Germline assignment: CDR1 MNHEY and CDR2 SVGAGI. The germline V and J ends were trimmed by 2 bases and 2 bases, with 9 bases remaining between them. This CDR3 has 14 residues. The sample taken for sequencing was peripheral blood. This clonotype was sampled from a man younger than 30 who had recovered from COVID-19. V and J are TRBV6-5 and TRBJ1-2; TRBD1 is a possible D gene (6 bases). The CDR3, as DNA: TGTGCCAGCAGTTACCGGCAGGGGAACTATGGCTACACCTTC. This gives the protein CASSYRQGNYGYTF.